This T cell receptor (beta chain) was captured in a study of low-dose radiotherapy and immunotherapy resistance in tumors. For the study at large: It was 1 Gy per fraction every two weeks that Cohort 2 received, adding up to 13 Gy over 26 weeks. A dose of 300 mg of oral aspirin was taken by patients daily for four cycles from cycle 1 day 1.

V lost 9 bases to trimming and J lost 0 bases; unmatched junction nucleotides: 18. Germline-derived CDR1 and CDR2 are MDHEN and SYDVKM. The CDR3 runs to 20 residues. TRAV- and TRBV-specific primers, spanning alpha and beta chains, primed first-strand cDNA. It was with a constant-region primer and a V-primer adapter that TCRs were amplified over around 18 PCR cycles. A single record per CDR3 protein comes from TCRdb applying MiXCR to the reads. In the table there are about 64,000 distinct CDR3 sequences, 26% of which are singletons. As for time point: before trial treatment. This clonotype was recorded a few times.

The rearrangement joins TRBV28 to TRBJ2-2, with 11 bases matching TRBD2. Sample: PBMCs, taken before treatment. This receptor was identified in a male donor with rectosigmoid adenocarcinoma. CDR3 bases: TGTGCCAGTTTAACGGGTTGGCTAGCGGGAGGCCGGGCGAACACCGGGGAGCTGTTTTTT. Translating it yields CASLTGWLAGGRANTGELFF.